The T cell receptor beta chain under discussion was sequenced for a study of CD8+ T cells in alopecia areata. TCR sequencing used cDNA made by reverse transcription of extracted RNA. Sequencing was performed with immunoSEQ multiplex PCR; in TCRdb, only in-frame clones are kept and a portion is missing. The data hold 200,000 to 250,000 clones, with roughly 69% observed a single time. Study observations and caveats: Alphabeta T cells residing in normal skin are also sequenced in scalp samples. TCRs were shared less clearly across patients than in mice, possibly for HLA-related reasons.

This clone has just one count. Its specificity is not known. Alopecia areata patients provided lesional scalp punch biopsies and peripheral blood. Cell sorting on a FACSAria was used to separate CD4+ and CD8+ T cells from the PBMCs. In germline, CDR1 is SGHNT, CDR2 YYREEE (reference sequence). CDR3 size: 15 residues. With 4 bases removed from V and 0 bases from J, the gap between germline ends came to 13 bases. The TCR originated in a human donor with alopecia areata. The sample here was CD4+ T cells sorted from blood, taken at week 0. This chain joins TRBV5-4 and TRBJ1-1; D not resolved. This CDR3 is CASSHRQAMNTEAFF. DNA of the CDR3: TGTGCCAGCAGCCATCGACAAGCGATGAACACTGAAGCTTTCTTT.